The sample holds a few counts of the clone carrying this T cell receptor beta chain. These data originate in a study of beta chain features in type 1 diabetes. As every portion of the isolated RNA was reverse transcribed, the sequencing read expressed TCRB transcripts. Only in-frame clones appear in the TCRdb table, and some are missing; sequencing was by immunoSEQ multiplex PCR. The data show some 100,000 clones, with approximately 39% seen just once and roughly 0.064% held by the top ten. CDR1 is MGHDK, CDR2 SYGVNS, per germline. The CDR3 covers 15 residues. V lost 5 bases and J 0 bases, leaving 11 bases between the germline ends.

The sequence came from a woman aged 18-35 years in good health. The chain joins TRBV25-1 to TRBJ2-1, with a weak D call TRBD1 (5 bases). The sequencing input was stem cell memory CD4+ T cells from blood. The chain's CDR3 is CASSIGDSSYNEQFF. DNA of the CDR3: TGTGCCAGCAGTATAGGGGATAGCTCCTACAATGAGCAGTTCTTC.